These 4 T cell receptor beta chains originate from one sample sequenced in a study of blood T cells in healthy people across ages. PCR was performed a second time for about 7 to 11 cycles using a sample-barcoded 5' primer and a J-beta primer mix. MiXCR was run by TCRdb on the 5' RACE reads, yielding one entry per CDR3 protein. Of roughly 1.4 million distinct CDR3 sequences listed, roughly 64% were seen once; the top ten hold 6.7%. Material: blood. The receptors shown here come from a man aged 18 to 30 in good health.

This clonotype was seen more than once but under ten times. The CDR3 protein is CASSYDSEQYF. The CDR3 region has the DNA TGTGCCAGCAGTTACGACTCCGAGCAGTACTTC. The chain employs TRBV6-6 and TRBJ2-5; D gene unclear. Judging by the DNA end, TRBJ2-7 fits better; the J call may be wrong. There are 11 residues in the CDR3. The germline CDR1 and CDR2 sequences are MNHNY and SVGAGI (reference sequence).

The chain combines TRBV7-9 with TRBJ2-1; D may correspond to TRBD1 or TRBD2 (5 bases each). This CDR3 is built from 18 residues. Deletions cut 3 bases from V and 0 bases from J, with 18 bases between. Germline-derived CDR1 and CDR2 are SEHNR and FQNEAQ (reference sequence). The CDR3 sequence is CASSFPEWGTSSYNEQFF. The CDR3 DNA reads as TGTGCCAGCAGCTTCCCCGAGTGGGGGACCAGCTCCTACAATGAGCAGTTCTTC.

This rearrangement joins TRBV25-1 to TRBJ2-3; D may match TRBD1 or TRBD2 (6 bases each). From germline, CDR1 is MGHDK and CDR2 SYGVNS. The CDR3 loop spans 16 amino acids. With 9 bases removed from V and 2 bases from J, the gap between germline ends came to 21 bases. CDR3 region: CASGGRRAETTDTQYF. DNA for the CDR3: TGTGCCAGTGGGGGGCGCCGAGCGGAAACCACAGATACGCAGTATTTT. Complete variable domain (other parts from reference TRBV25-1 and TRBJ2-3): EADIYQTPRYLVIGTGKKITLECSQTMGHDKMYWYQQDPGMELHLIHYSYGVNSTEKGDLSSESTVSRIRTEHFPLTLESARPSHTSQYLCASGGRRAETTDTQYFGPGTRLTVL.

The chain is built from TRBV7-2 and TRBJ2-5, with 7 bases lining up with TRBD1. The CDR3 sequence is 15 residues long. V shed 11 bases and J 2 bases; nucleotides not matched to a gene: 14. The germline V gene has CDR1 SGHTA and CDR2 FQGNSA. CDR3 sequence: CAGNTGTATQETQYF. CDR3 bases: TGTGCCGGCAACACCGGGACAGCAACACAAGAGACCCAGTACTTC.